This T cell receptor (beta chain) emerged from a study of cytotoxic CD8 clonotypes in ibrutinib-treated CLL. V was cut by 0 bases and J by 1 base, with 11 bases left in between. There are 16 residues in the CDR3. In germline, CDR1 is SGHRS, CDR2 YFSETQ. Method: immunoSEQ multiplex PCR; TCRdb's copy keeps in-frame clones and lacks some. The top ten clones hold 25% to 30% of a sample with about 140,000 clones, approximately 77% of them seen once. Specimen: PBMCs, collected after 12 months of ibrutinib treatment. This sequence joins TRBV5-1 and TRBJ2-1; D is undetermined. This clonotype originated in a human donor with chronic lymphocytic leukemia. The CDR3 region is CASSLVKAQSYNEQFF. CDR3 DNA sequence: TGCGCCAGCAGCTTGGTCAAAGCCCAATCCTACAATGAGCAGTTCTTC.